The 5 T cell receptor beta chains below were found in one sample sequenced in a study of T cell responses to AZD1222 COVID-19 vaccine. Clones were sequenced by immunoSEQ multiplex PCR, and TCRdb holds only the in-frame ones, with some missing. This table has about 140,000 clones, about 90% appearing once. Sequences were derived from peripheral blood, sampled 28 days after the second AZD1222 dose. The receptor set was obtained from an adult who received the AZD1222 COVID-19 vaccine.

The V and J genes are TRBV6-6 and TRBJ1-2, with D perhaps matching TRBD1 (5 bases). This CDR3 contains 13 residues. V was cut by 4 bases and J by 7 bases, with 13 bases left in between. CDR1 and CDR2 (germline): MNHNY, SVGAGI (reference sequence). The CDR3 here is CASSWPGRGGYTF. For the CDR3, the DNA is TGTGCCAGCAGTTGGCCGGGACGAGGTGGCTACACCTTC.

The chain employs TRBV29-1 and TRBJ1-1, with unresolved D. Germline assignment: CDR1 SQVTM and CDR2 ANQGSEA. The CDR3 loop spans 13 amino acids. The germline V and J ends were trimmed by 1 base and 1 base, with 7 bases remaining between them. This CDR3 reads CSVEVTGNTEAFF. Written as DNA, the CDR3 is TGCAGCGTTGAAGTGACGGGGAACACTGAAGCTTTCTTT.

The table lists this clone with a count of one. V gene TRBV7-2 combines with J gene TRBJ2-1; 8 bases match TRBD2. CDR1 SGHTA and CDR2 FQGNSA come from the germline V gene. The CDR3 contains 17 residues. The ends lost 0 bases at V and 8 bases at J; junction bases unmatched: 12. The CDR3 nucleotides are TGTGCCAGCAGCTTAGCGTTCTACGTGCGGGGGGCCCATGAGCAGTTCTTC. This sequence encodes CASSLAFYVRGAHEQFF.

This chain uses TRBV2 with TRBJ1-2, with unresolved D. V lost 6 bases to trimming and J lost 4 bases, with 24 bases between them. This CDR3 contains 17 residues. Germline V CDR1 and CDR2: SNHLY, FYNNEI. The CDR3 here is CASRATLRAVLVYGYTF. The DNA for the CDR3 is TGTGCCAGCAGGGCTACGCTACGGGCGGTCTTAGTCTATGGCTACACCTTC. The full variable domain, completed using reference TRBV2 and TRBJ1-2, is EPEVTQTPSHQVTQMGQEVILRCVPISNHLYFYWYRQILGQKVEFLVSFYNNEISEKSEIFDDQFSVERPDGSNFTLKIRSTKLEDSAMYFCASRATLRAVLVYGYTFGSGTRLTVV.

The chain links TRBV3-1 (or the pseudogene TRBV3-2) to TRBJ2-5; D is perhaps TRBD2 (6 bases). The CDR3 has 15 residues. The V and J ends lost 4 bases and 5 bases respectively, with 17 bases between them. CDR1 LGHDT and CDR2 YNNKEL come from the germline V gene (reference sequence). This CDR3 reads CASSLGRGRGETQYF. In DNA form, the CDR3 reads TGTGCCAGCAGCCTCGGGCGGGGACGCGGGGAGACCCAGTACTTC.